This section outlines one TCR beta chain sequence together with its context. The clone's antigen remains unknown. No per-base quality is available; no much larger clone lies one base away. The sample contains more than one DNA sequence encoding this CDR3. Library generation was performed with the immunoSEQ multiplex PCR assay. A mixture of 60 forward primers for TCR Vbeta segments and 13 reverse primers for TCR Jbeta segments was used in the multiplex PCR. A multiplex PCR assay on genomic DNA amplified the CDR3 region of rearranged TCR beta genes. On the Illumina HiSeq System, the amplified TCR beta libraries were sequenced as 87-base-pair reads. As for the authors' bioinformatics: Across the 670 or so repertoires, a later analysis counted 80 million or so unique TCR beta chains, roughly 11 million of which were shared by at least two donors. Raw reads were error-corrected and collapsed into unique sequences with a nearest-neighbor algorithm that merged closely related sequences to remove PCR and sequencing errors. CDR3 sequences were aligned to IMGT reference sequences to assign V, D and J gene segments. For a sequence to be retained, at least a six-nucleotide match to both a V gene segment and a J gene segment was required. A rearrangement was called productive if the CDR3 had no stop codons and remained in frame with V and J, and every other rearrangement was called non-productive. Following IMGT convention, CDR3 was defined as the stretch from the second conserved V-encoded cysteine to the conserved J-encoded phenylalanine. Sequences without an unambiguous match to a single V gene segment were excluded from the earlier analysis of a few hundred of the donors. In an earlier analysis of approximately 590 of the donors, V segments were called functional above 56.7% productive rearrangements and were called segregating when the between-donor standard deviation exceeded 5%. A statistical classification framework was developed to diagnose cytomegalovirus status using the catalog of TCR beta chain sequences. In a later analysis, V and J genes were assigned by comparing TCR nucleotide sequences against IMGT/GENE-DB human TR gene sequences. A later analysis assigned CDR3 sequences and most-parsimonious VDJ recombination scenarios with the TCRdist pipeline. In a later analysis, each TCR beta chain was defined by its CDR3 amino acid sequence together with its V-gene family, and reads without a unique V-gene family were excluded. As a way to deal with suspected cross-contamination and a sequencing artifact, a later analysis dropped approximately 570 nucleotide sequences that were highly shared and had low generation probability. In a later analysis, a clonal expansion index was calculated for each public chain from normalized within-repertoire ranks of inferred template counts. In a later analysis, generation probabilities were computed with a VDJ recombination model fitted to out-of-frame rearrangements, and the resulting probabilities were checked against IGoR. A later analysis scored TCR-TCR, TCR-HLA and TCR-CMV co-occurrence with hypergeometric tests, applying a repertoire-size bias correction to TCR pairs. A later analysis estimated false discovery rates by permuting HLA or CMV assignments 20 times. In a later analysis, co-occurring TCRs were grouped using DBSCAN, and TCRdist sequence similarity was added for clustering within HLA-allele-positive subsets. Repertoires with fewer than 30,000 or more than 120,000 public chains were left out of co-occurrence clustering, as were about 5 repertoires with anomalous nucleotide sharing. The table comes from immuneACCESS by way of TCRdb, which keeps in-frame sequences with V and J called. Part of the clones is missing from these tables; in studies checked, under half for an unresolved V gene and the rest for unknown reasons. V, J and clone size are taken as reported in that table, and D and trimming were inferred from the DNA itself. The sample table records roughly 150,000 clones; more than 65% of these occur just once. The leading ten clones occupy approximately 6.1% of the sample.

This entry is derived from a study of cytomegalovirus exposure and HLA in healthy donors (dated by TCRdb to the late 2010s). Study-level background: An earlier analysis of several hundred of the donors reported approximately 290 Gb of sequence data and some 120 million unique TCR beta sequences from some 180 million T cells. Of the 398 genotyped donors, approximately 80% fell in the genetic ancestry cluster associated with self-reported Caucasian donors. Roughly 5 DR-DQ haplotypes were handled as single units for association and clustering, since linkage in the cohort was strong. An early release that covered about 600 HLA-typed donors contained 300 to 350 gigabases of sequencing data and tens of millions of unique TCR sequences. The later analysis used no new phenotypic data to find candidate immune exposures, relying instead on TCR beta sequences and their occurrence across donors. The number of donors typed differed by locus, with about 620-630 for A, B, C, DRB1 and DQB1, over 500 for DQA1, about 610 for DPA1, and over 400 for DPB1. To study patterns of TCR occurrence, a later analysis re-analyzed previously published TCR beta repertoires from under 750 donors and added high-resolution HLA genotyping. A later genetic analysis used genome-wide SNP genotypes for about three fifths of the roughly 700 donors, treating that subset as a discovery cohort. An earlier analysis of roughly 580 of the donors used high-throughput TCR beta sequencing to judge whether each TCR beta V gene segment behaved as functional or pseudogenic. Along with the roughly 700-subject first cohort, a separate validation cohort of some 130 different subjects was used. The study combined high-throughput TCR immunosequencing, statistical association of individual TCRs with disease status, and machine learning to predict cytomegalovirus infection status. HLA typing covered class I and class II loci at four-digit resolution. The study profiled the T cell repertoires of under 850 subjects by immunosequencing and related them to cytomegalovirus serostatus. The study aimed to test whether cataloging public T cell receptors could reveal signatures of past pathogen exposure. Donor age, sex, ethnicity and CMV serostatus were compiled alongside the repertoire data. All discovery cohort repertoires had been generated on a single sequencing platform. Among roughly 400 genotyped donors of the cohort, an average of around 240,000 unique TCR beta nucleotide sequences were sequenced per donor, around 20% of them non-productive. General study outcomes and caveats: This cohort had only TCR beta chains sequenced, and the lack of alpha or paired-chain data limited which features could be detected. A later genetic analysis reported fewer N-insertions in productive TCRs among donors in an Asian-associated ancestry cluster than the roughly 620-donor mean. An earlier analysis of roughly 570 of the donors showed that most TCR beta V segments appeared in productive rearrangements either about 90% or about 30% of the time, which broadly matched IMGT annotations. Because counts were too low, more than 15 rarely observed V segments, including chromosome 9 orphons, were excluded from the earlier analysis of around 590 of the donors. In a later analysis, HLA-associated TCR beta chains showed more clonal expansion and lower generation probabilities than non-associated chains that were equally common. When HLA alleles, especially DR and DQ, strongly co-occurred, TCR associations were difficult to assign to individual alleles. Because the 87-base-pair reads could not distinguish some IMGT-functional V segments, including TRBV6-2 and TRBV6-3, those segments were excluded. The classifier was reported to diagnose cytomegalovirus status with high specificity and sensitivity in both the original cohort and the validation cohort. While some public TCRs were present in many individuals, most TCR sequences turned up only very rarely across donors. According to a later analysis, parvovirus B19, influenza, CMV and Epstein-Barr virus appeared linked to several top co-occurrence clusters. Correlated functional status among segregating V segments might reflect linkage disequilibrium, but an unknown experimental factor could not be ruled out. In a later analysis, most CMV-associated TCR beta chains were found to appear HLA-restricted, with HLA associations seemingly driven largely by CMV exposure. In a later analysis, the rate of TCR association differed among HLA loci, with DRB1 alleles having the most associated TCRs and HLA-C alleles having the fewest. A total of fewer than 200 TCR beta chains were listed by the study as associated with cytomegalovirus. Presence/absence analyses assumed roughly uniform sequencing depth across donors, an assumption that may not hold. A later analysis associated about 18,000 TCR beta sequences with specific HLA alleles at a false discovery rate of 0.05. Immune exposure information for the cohort was limited to CMV serostatus. The authors suggested that the approach could potentially be extended to other disease states and immunological phenotypes. A further reported finding was that TCR beta sequences accurately predicted the HLA-A and HLA-B alleles for most subjects in the first cohort. Because some donors lacked HLA typing at each locus, the association tests relied only on the typed subset. A cluster of highly shared sequence variants was judged likely to represent a technical artifact of the sequencing pipeline. Three of the identified cytomegalovirus-associated TCR beta chains were confirmed in vitro to be specific for cytomegalovirus antigens. V-gene and J-gene trimming of TCR beta chains was associated with a missense DCLRE1C variant in a later genetic analysis, and the association was replicated in an independent cohort.

The CDR3 contains 16 residues, cysteine and phenylalanine counted. Only the CDR3 DNA stays, 48 bases, in frame from base 1. From a lookup of the germline V gene (reference sequence), CDR1 and CDR2 are MNHEY and SMNVEV. The V and J ends are trimmed by 5 bases and 6 bases, leaving 21 bases between them. The cohort consisted of 666 healthy bone marrow donors. At the time of sampling, all cohort members were nominally healthy, though unrecorded immune exposures were likely present. The donor tested CMV seropositive and was one of the 289 seropositive cohort members. Each donor provided a peripheral blood sample, and peripheral blood mononuclear cells were used for TCR beta sequencing. The Qiagen DNeasy Blood Extraction Kit was used to extract genomic DNA from the blood cell samples.

The V gene is TRBV27 and the J gene is TRBJ2-3; tentative D gene TRBD1, with 5 bases matching. This sequence was found in a man aged 25-45 years in good health and CMV-seropositive. Source material: PBMCs. The nucleotides read TGTGCCAGCAGTAAAAACTCAGGGCCAAGCTTCGATACGCAGTATTTT. Translated, this is CASSKNSGPSFDTQYF.